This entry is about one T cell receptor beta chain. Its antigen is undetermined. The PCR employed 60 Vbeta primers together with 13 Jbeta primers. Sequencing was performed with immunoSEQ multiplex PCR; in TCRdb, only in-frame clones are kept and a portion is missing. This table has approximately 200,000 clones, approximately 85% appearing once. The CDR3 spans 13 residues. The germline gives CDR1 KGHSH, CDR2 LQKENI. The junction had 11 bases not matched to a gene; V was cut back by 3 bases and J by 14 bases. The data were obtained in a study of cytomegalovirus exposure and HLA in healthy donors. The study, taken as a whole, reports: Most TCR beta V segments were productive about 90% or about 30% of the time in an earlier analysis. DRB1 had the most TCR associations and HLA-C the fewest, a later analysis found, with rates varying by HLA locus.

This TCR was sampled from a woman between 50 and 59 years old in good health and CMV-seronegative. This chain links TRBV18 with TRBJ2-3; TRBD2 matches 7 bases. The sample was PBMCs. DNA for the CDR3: TGTGCCAGCTCACCCTCGGGCGGGAGAAGAGGGTATTTT. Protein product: CASSPSGGRRGYF.